A selection of T cell receptor beta chains follows, all from one sample in a study of molecular identifiers for immune sequencing clone quantification. TCRdb called the PCR reads again in MiXCR, with one record for every CDR3 protein. The sample yields 100,000 or so distinct CDR3 sequences, around 33% seen once. The sequencing input was naive CD8+ T cells from blood, with Jurkat cell RNA spiked in. The origin of the receptors is a human donor in good health. Some libraries in this study had Jurkat cell RNA spiked in. Each CDR3 is given with its conserved first and last residue. Fields, in order: V gene, clone size, D gene, J gene, CDR3 DNA, CDR3 protein. D genes are given only for firm matches. The listing skips clone size in some rows; elsewhere it reads once, few, many or a size class.

v_call: TRBV28; clone_size: few; d_call: TRBD1; j_call: TRBJ1-1; cdr3_nt: TGTGCCAGCAGACGGGACAGTTTTTACACTGAAGCTTTCTTT; cdr3_aa: CASRRDSFYTEAFF
v_call: TRBV28; clone_size: many; d_call: NA; j_call: TRBJ2-4; cdr3_nt: TGTGCCAGCACCAAAGACGCGGGCCCCAAAAACATTCAGTACTTC; cdr3_aa: CASTKDAGPKNIQYF
v_call: TRBV21-1; clone_size: NA; d_call: NA; j_call: TRBJ2-3; cdr3_nt: TGTGCCAGCAAACCTTCCCGACTAGCGGAGATACTTACTCCGAGCGGAGATACGCAGAATTTT; cdr3_aa: CASKPSRLAEILTPSGDTQNF
v_call: TRBV24-1; clone_size: many; d_call: NA; j_call: TRBJ1-4; cdr3_nt: TGTGCCACCGCTTCATCCTCTGAAAAACTGTTTTTT; cdr3_aa: CATASSSEKLFF
v_call: TRBV5-6; clone_size: few; d_call: NA; j_call: TRBJ2-3; cdr3_nt: TGTGCCAACCCCGGAGGCTTGGGCGATACGCAGTATTTT; cdr3_aa: CANPGGLGDTQYF
v_call: TRBV11-3; clone_size: few; d_call: TRBD2; j_call: TRBJ2-5; cdr3_nt: TGTGCCAGCAGCTCGGGACTAGCGGGAGGGCACGGTAATCAAGAGACCCAGTACTTC; cdr3_aa: CASSSGLAGGHGNQETQYF
v_call: TRBV28; clone_size: many; d_call: TRBD2; j_call: TRBJ2-3; cdr3_nt: TGTGCCAGCAGTTCCTGGACTAGCATTTACACAGATACGCAGTATTTT; cdr3_aa: CASSSWTSIYTDTQYF
v_call: TRBV12-3/TRBV12-4; clone_size: few; d_call: NA; j_call: TRBJ1-5; cdr3_nt: TGTGCCAGCAGTTTAGTAAGCAATCTGCCCCAGCATTTT; cdr3_aa: CASSLVSNLPQHF
v_call: TRBV13; clone_size: few; d_call: TRBD1; j_call: TRBJ1-3; cdr3_nt: TGTGCCAGCAGCGGGGACAGAGGAAACACCATATATTTT; cdr3_aa: CASSGDRGNTIYF
v_call: TRBV10-3; clone_size: once; d_call: NA; j_call: TRBJ2-7; cdr3_nt: TGTGCCATCAGTAACAGGATCTACGCGCAGTACTTC; cdr3_aa: CAISNRIYAQYF
v_call: TRBV21-1; clone_size: NA; d_call: NA; j_call: TRBJ2-5; cdr3_nt: TGTGCCAGCACACTAGAGACTCAAGGGACCCAGTACTTC; cdr3_aa: CASTLETQGTQYF
v_call: TRBV15; clone_size: few; d_call: NA; j_call: TRBJ2-1; cdr3_nt: TGTGCCACAGCAGAGCCTAGTTCCTTATACAATGAGCAGTTCTTC; cdr3_aa: CATAEPSSLYNEQFF
v_call: TRBV28; clone_size: NA; d_call: NA; j_call: TRBJ2-1; cdr3_nt: TGTGCCAGCAGTTTAGACTTTCATAATGAGCAGTTCTTC; cdr3_aa: CASSLDFHNEQFF
v_call: TRBV4-3; clone_size: NA; d_call: NA; j_call: TRBJ2-7; cdr3_nt: TGCGCCAGCAGCCAAGATACGAACTACGAGCAGTACTTC; cdr3_aa: CASSQDTNYEQYF
v_call: TRBV28; clone_size: many; d_call: NA; j_call: TRBJ2-2; cdr3_nt: TGTGCCAGCAGTCTCATAGAAACCGGGGAGCTGTTTTTT; cdr3_aa: CASSLIETGELFF
v_call: TRBV6-5; clone_size: few; d_call: NA; j_call: TRBJ2-7; cdr3_nt: TGTGCCAGCAGTTACGCGGACCGGGGTGCAGAGCAGTACTTC; cdr3_aa: CASSYADRGAEQYF